These T cell receptor beta chains were read from a single sample in a study of shared clonotypes between healthy human individuals. Using immunoSEQ multiplex PCR, the repertoire was profiled, and TCRdb retains in-frame clones only, with some absent. The data show fewer than 1 million clones, 96% seen once. Sequencing was done on a sample of naive CD8+ T cells sorted from blood. The source of these receptors is a man between 25 and 39 years old in good health. Both conserved end residues are part of each CDR3. A D gene is named only where the DNA matches it firmly. Expanded clones are given a class, and other clones once, few, many or no size at all.

14	-	-	TRBJ1-3	TRBV29-1	CSVLDDSSGNTIYF	TGCAGCGTTCTTGACGATTCCTCTGGAAACACCATATATTTT
14	-	-	TRBJ2-7	TRBV10-2	CASSDSGGGWEQYF	TGCGCCAGCAGTGATAGCGGAGGGGGTTGGGAGCAGTACTTC
15	-	-	TRBJ2-5	TRBV28	CASSYRLQESETQYF	TGTGCCAGCAGTTACCGATTACAGGAATCAGAGACCCAGTACTTC
14	-	-	TRBJ2-3	TRBV27	CASSWVGRTDTQYF	TGTGCCAGCAGCTGGGTCGGTCGCACAGATACGCAGTATTTT
15	-	-	TRBJ2-1	TRBV7-9	CASRGTDGSHNEQFF	TGTGCCAGCCGGGGGACCGACGGGTCACACAATGAGCAGTTCTTC
12	-	-	TRBJ2-2	TRBV7-9	CASSTYTGELFF	TGTGCCAGCAGCACCTACACCGGGGAGCTGTTTTTT
12	-	once	TRBJ1-2	TRBV28	CASSSALYGYTF	TGTGCCAGCAGTTCGGCCCTCTATGGCTACACCTTC
15	-	-	TRBJ2-1	TRBV29-1	CSGAGGLNLDNEQFF	TGCAGCGGCGCTGGGGGGCTCAATCTTGACAATGAGCAGTTCTTC
18	TRBD2	-	TRBJ2-1	TRBV15	CATSRDPLLAGGPNEQFF	TGTGCCACCAGCAGAGATCCCCTCCTAGCGGGAGGGCCGAATGAGCAGTTCTTC
13	-	-	TRBJ2-3	TRBV19	CASRKGSTDTQYF	TGTGCCAGTCGGAAAGGGAGCACAGATACGCAGTATTTT
14	TRBD1	-	TRBJ2-7	TRBV7-9	CASSLAGTAYEQYF	TGTGCCAGCAGCTTAGCCGGGACAGCCTACGAGCAGTACTTC
14	TRBD1	-	TRBJ2-7	TRBV4-3	CASSQEDRAYEQYF	TGCGCCAGCAGCCAAGAAGACAGGGCCTACGAGCAGTACTTC
12	-	-	TRBJ2-3	TRBV5-6	CASSASTDTQYF	TGTGCCAGCAGCGCTAGCACAGATACGCAGTATTTT
14	-	-	TRBJ2-3	TRBV19	CASSIIGGPDTQYF	TGTGCCAGTAGTATTATAGGTGGTCCAGATACGCAGTATTTT
20	TRBD1	-	TRBJ2-6	TRBV9	CASSGRTRQGAGSGANVLTF	TGTGCCAGCAGCGGGAGAACTCGACAGGGAGCCGGGTCTGGGGCCAACGTCCTGACTTTC
13	-	-	TRBJ2-1	TRBV27	CASTNGQPNEQFF	TGTGCCAGCACCAATGGACAGCCCAATGAGCAGTTCTTC
20	-	-	TRBJ2-4	TRBV29-1	CSVEAWGGTDATLAKNIQYF	TGCAGCGTTGAAGCCTGGGGGGGCACAGACGCTACCCTAGCCAAAAACATTCAGTACTTC
12	-	few	TRBJ2-5	TRBV2	CASIAGKETQYF	TGTGCCAGCATTGCGGGGAAAGAGACCCAGTACTTC
15	-	-	TRBJ1-1	TRBV7-9	CASSLPSWEGTEAFF	TGTGCCAGCAGCCTACCGTCCTGGGAAGGGACTGAAGCTTTCTTT
15	TRBD1	-	TRBJ2-7	TRBV27	CASSGPTGDSYEQYF	TGTGCCAGCAGTGGGCCCACAGGGGACTCCTACGAGCAGTACTTC
13	-	-	TRBJ2-2	TRBV2	CASGGTGTGELFF	TGTGCCAGTGGGGGCACGGGCACCGGGGAGCTGTTTTTT
14	-	-	TRBJ2-1	TRBV4-1	CASSPWGGEQEQFF	TGCGCCAGCAGCCCCTGGGGCGGGGAACAGGAGCAGTTCTTC
13	-	-	TRBJ1-3	TRBV6-5	CASIPGFGDTIYF	TGTGCCAGCATCCCAGGGTTCGGGGACACCATATATTTT
16	TRBD2	-	TRBJ2-7	TRBV27	CASSLISGTSIYEQYF	TGTGCCAGCAGTCTGATCTCCGGGACTAGCATCTACGAGCAGTACTTC
13	-	-	TRBJ2-7	TRBV28	CVSRPHASYEQYF	TGTGTCTCACGCCCTCACGCCTCCTACGAGCAGTACTTC
14	TRBD1	-	TRBJ1-5	TRBV27	CASRVQGAGQPQHF	TGTGCCAGCAGGGTACAGGGGGCCGGGCAGCCCCAGCATTTT
16	TRBD2	-	TRBJ2-5	TRBV6-6	CASSYSGLAIQETQYF	TGTGCCAGCAGTTACTCCGGACTAGCGATCCAAGAGACCCAGTACTTC
13	-	-	TRBJ1-1	TRBV11-2	CASSLTANTEAFF	TGTGCCAGCAGCTTAACAGCCAACACTGAAGCTTTCTTT
15	TRBD1	-	TRBJ2-1	TRBV15	CATSRERTGGSEQFF	TGTGCCACCAGCAGAGAACGGACAGGGGGCAGTGAGCAGTTCTTC
13	-	once	TRBJ1-1	TRBV10-2	CASTRDLNTEAFF	TGCGCCAGCACTAGGGACCTGAACACTGAAGCTTTCTTT
18	TRBD1	-	TRBJ1-4	TRBV27	CASSLVRGQVTTNEKLFF	TGTGCCAGCAGTTTGGTCAGGGGACAGGTTACTACTAATGAAAAACTGTTTTTT
15	TRBD2	-	TRBJ2-3	TRBV9	CASSVGGLALNTQYF	TGTGCCAGCAGCGTAGGGGGACTAGCACTAAATACGCAGTATTTT
14	TRBD2	-	TRBJ2-1	TRBV11-3	CASSQTGGYNEQFF	TGTGCCAGCAGCCAGACGGGGGGTTACAATGAGCAGTTCTTC
15	TRBD1	-	TRBJ2-3	TRBV5-1	CVSSSLGQGTDTQYF	TGCGTCAGCAGCTCCTTAGGACAGGGCACAGATACGCAGTATTTT
12	TRBD1	-	TRBJ1-1	TRBV6-5	CASSPGGGEAFF	TGTGCCAGCAGTCCAGGGGGTGGTGAAGCTTTCTTT
13	-	once	TRBJ2-1	TRBV29-1	CSVEGELVREQFF	TGCAGCGTTGAAGGGGAACTAGTCCGTGAGCAGTTCTTC
11	-	-	TRBJ2-3	TRBV4-1	CATNRGDTQYF	TGCGCCACTAACCGGGGAGATACGCAGTATTTT
14	TRBD2	-	TRBJ2-5	TRBV9	CASSDMGLSETQYF	TGTGCCAGCAGCGACATGGGACTAAGCGAGACCCAGTACTTC
12	-	-	TRBJ2-1	TRBV7-9	CASSLGANEQFF	TGTGCCAGCAGCTTAGGGGCAAATGAGCAGTTCTTC
13	-	-	TRBJ1-1	TRBV11-1	CASSLAGNTEAFF	TGTGCCAGCAGCTTAGCCGGGAACACTGAAGCTTTCTTT
16	-	-	TRBJ2-7	TRBV7-2	CASSLPIGQGRYEQYF	TGTGCCAGCAGCTTACCTATTGGTCAGGGTCGCTACGAGCAGTACTTC
15	TRBD1	few	TRBJ1-1	TRBV19	CASSPRDRANTEAFF	TGTGCCAGTAGCCCCCGCGACAGGGCGAACACTGAAGCTTTCTTT
11	-	-	TRBJ1-4	TRBV19	CASSMGEKLFF	TGTGCCAGTAGTATGGGGGAAAAACTGTTTTTT
14	-	few	TRBJ2-1	TRBV7-9	CASSPPGNYNEQFF	TGTGCCAGCAGCCCGCCGGGAAACTACAATGAGCAGTTCTTC
12	-	-	TRBJ2-7	TRBV13	CASSPPSYEQYF	TGTGCCAGCAGCCCACCATCCTACGAGCAGTACTTC
12	-	once	TRBJ1-5	TRBV2	CASSDSGQPQHF	TGTGCCAGCAGTGACTCGGGACAGCCCCAGCATTTT
16	-	-	TRBJ2-2	TRBV2	CASIYESRVNTGELFF	TGTGCCAGCATTTACGAGTCACGGGTTAACACCGGGGAGCTGTTTTTT
14	-	-	TRBJ2-7	TRBV9	CASSVETGGYEQYF	TGTGCCAGCAGCGTAGAAACGGGTGGCTACGAGCAGTACTTC
13	TRBD1	once	TRBJ2-5	TRBV7-8	CASSPTGDETQYF	TGTGCCAGCAGCCCGACAGGGGATGAGACCCAGTACTTC
13	-	-	TRBJ1-5	TRBV6-5	CASSYNRDQPQHF	TGTGCCAGCAGTTACAACAGGGATCAGCCCCAGCATTTT
14	-	-	TRBJ2-3	TRBV6-1	CASSDSGFTDTQYF	TGTGCCAGCAGTGATTCGGGGTTCACAGATACGCAGTATTTT
14	TRBD1	-	TRBJ1-5	TRBV7-9	CASSWDRGLQPQHF	TGTGCCAGCAGCTGGGACAGGGGGCTTCAGCCCCAGCATTTT
17	TRBD1	-	TRBJ2-5	TRBV5-5	CASSFYDRVALGETQYF	TGTGCCAGCAGCTTTTATGACAGGGTAGCCCTCGGGGAGACCCAGTACTTC
15	TRBD1	-	TRBJ2-7	TRBV4-3	CASSQDRDSYYEQYF	TGCGCCAGCAGCCAAGACCGGGACAGCTACTACGAGCAGTACTTC
18	TRBD2	-	TRBJ2-7	TRBV27	CASSLRGLAGFYSYEQYF	TGTGCCAGCAGTTTACGGGGACTAGCGGGATTCTATTCCTACGAGCAGTACTTC
14	TRBD1	-	TRBJ1-1	TRBV27	CASSPGQANTEAFF	TGTGCCAGCAGCCCGGGACAGGCGAACACTGAAGCTTTCTTT
13	-	-	TRBJ2-7	TRBV27	CASRAGRAYEQYF	TGTGCCAGCCGGGCGGGCAGGGCCTACGAGCAGTACTTC
13	-	-	TRBJ2-7	TRBV9	CASSVAQGYEQYF	TGTGCCAGCAGCGTAGCACAGGGTTACGAGCAGTACTTC
15	-	-	TRBJ1-2	TRBV5-4	CASSLAGKRGYGYTF	TGTGCCAGCAGCTTAGCGGGAAAAAGAGGGTATGGCTACACCTTC